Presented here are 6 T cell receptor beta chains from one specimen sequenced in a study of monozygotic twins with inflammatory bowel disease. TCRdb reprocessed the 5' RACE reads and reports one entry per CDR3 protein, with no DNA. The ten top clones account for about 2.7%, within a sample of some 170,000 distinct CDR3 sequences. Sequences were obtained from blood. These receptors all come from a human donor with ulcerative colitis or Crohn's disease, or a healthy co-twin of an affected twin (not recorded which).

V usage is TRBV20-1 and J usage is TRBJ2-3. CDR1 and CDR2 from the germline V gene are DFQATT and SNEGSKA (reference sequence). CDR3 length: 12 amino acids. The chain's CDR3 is CSARGSSDTQYF.

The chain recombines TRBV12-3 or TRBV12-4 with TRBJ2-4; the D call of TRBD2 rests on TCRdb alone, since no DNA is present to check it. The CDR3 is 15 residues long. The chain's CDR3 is CASSLGREYENIQYF.

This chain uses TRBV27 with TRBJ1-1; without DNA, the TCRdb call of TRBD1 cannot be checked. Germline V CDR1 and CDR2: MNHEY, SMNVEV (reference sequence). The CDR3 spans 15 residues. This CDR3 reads CASSSPRWGGSEAFF.

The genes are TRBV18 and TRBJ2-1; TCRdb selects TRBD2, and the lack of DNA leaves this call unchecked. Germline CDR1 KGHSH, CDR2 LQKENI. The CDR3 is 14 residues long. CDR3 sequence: CASSPKGGVNEQFF.

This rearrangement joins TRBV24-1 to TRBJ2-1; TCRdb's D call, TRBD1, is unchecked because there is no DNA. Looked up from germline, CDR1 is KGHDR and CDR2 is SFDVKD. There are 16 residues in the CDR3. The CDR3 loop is CATSDPQESSYNEQFF.

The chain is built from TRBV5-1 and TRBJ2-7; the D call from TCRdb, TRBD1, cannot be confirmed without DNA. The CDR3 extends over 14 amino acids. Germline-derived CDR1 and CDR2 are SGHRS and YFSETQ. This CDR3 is CASSPGTASYEQYF.